A single sample gave rise to the 13 T cell receptor beta chains below, sequenced in a study of Graves' ophthalmopathy and Graves' hyperthyroidism. RNA served as the template for amplifying TCR beta CDR3 regions. The first round was an RT-PCR with HTBI primers, and the second round was a multiplex PCR. TCRdb recomputed calls from the multiplex PCR reads with MiXCR, one row per CDR3 protein. The sample has roughly 610,000 distinct CDR3 sequences, around a fifth seen once. Sequencing input: peripheral blood. Receptors were obtained from a woman under 30 with stable Graves' hyperthyroidism. Some clones in this sample may be carry-over from other donors' samples.

The CDR3 sequence is CASSYDRDNKGTQYF. CDR3 DNA: TGTGCCAGCAGTTACGACAGGGACAATAAGGGTACGCAGTATTTT. The chain links TRBV6-2 or TRBV6-3 to TRBJ2-3, with 7 nucleotides matching TRBD1. Germline V gene sequence: CDR1 MNHEY, CDR2 SVGEGT. V was pared by 2 bases and J by 8 bases, with 10 bases of the junction left unmatched. The CDR3 spans 15 residues.

This clonotype was seen at least ten times. This chain uses TRBV3-1 with TRBJ1-1, with a weak D call TRBD1 (5 bases). The length of the CDR3 is 14 residues. The V and J ends lost 2 bases and 6 bases respectively, with 13 bases between them. CDR1 is LGHDT and CDR2 is YNNKEL in the germline V gene (reference sequence). The CDR3 DNA is TGTGCCAGCAGCCAAAAGCACGGGGCCGCTGAAGCTTTCTTT. Amino acids: CASSQKHGAAEAFF. Full variable domain (outside the CDR3, taken from reference TRBV3-1 and TRBJ1-1): DTAVSQTPKYLVTQMGNDKSIKCEQNLGHDTMYWYKQDSKKFLKIMFSYNNKELIINETVPNRFSPKSPDKAHLNLHINSLELGDSAVYFCASSQKHGAAEAFFGQGTRLTVV.

J is TRBJ2-7 and V is TRBV20-1, with 7 bases matching TRBD1. Trimming took 1 base from V and 0 from J; bases not matched to a gene: 6. Germline V gene data show CDR1 as DFQATT and CDR2 as SNEGSKA (reference sequence). This CDR3 region has 15 residues. CDR3 loop: CSARGAGTVSYEQYF. As DNA, the CDR3 is TGCAGTGCTAGAGGCGCCGGGACAGTCTCCTACGAGCAGTACTTC.

V usage is TRBV6-2 or TRBV6-3 and J usage is TRBJ2-7; 9 bases align to TRBD1. J gave up 6 bases and V 6 bases, and 6 bases lay outside the gene matches. CDR3 length equals 13 residues. The V gene's germline CDR1 is MNHEY and CDR2 SVGEGT. CDR3 residues: CASRGQGVGEQYF. For the CDR3, the DNA is TGTGCCAGCAGGGGACAGGGTGTAGGCGAGCAGTACTTC.

The chain employs TRBV30 and TRBJ2-3; 13 nucleotides align to TRBD2. Germline loops: CDR1 GTSNPN, CDR2 SVGIG (reference sequence). The CDR3 is 15 amino acids. The ends lost 3 bases at V and 2 bases at J; junction bases unmatched: 2. CDR3: CAWRGLAGITDTQYF. In DNA form, the CDR3 reads TGTGCCTGGAGGGGACTAGCGGGGATCACAGATACGCAGTATTTT.

This clonotype was seen at least ten times. The V gene is TRBV29-1, the J gene TRBJ1-1; D perhaps matches TRBD1 (5 bases). Deletions cut 7 bases from V and 4 bases from J, with 13 bases between. The CDR3 extends over 12 amino acids. Germline V gene sequence: CDR1 SQVTM, CDR2 ANQGSEA. This CDR3 reads CSAAWGGTEAFF. The CDR3 nucleotides read TGCAGCGCGGCTTGGGGGGGCACTGAAGCTTTCTTT.

This clonotype was seen repeatedly, ten times or more. The J gene is TRBJ1-3, the V gene TRBV19, with a tentative D call TRBD1 (5 bases). This CDR3 has 16 residues. Trimming left V 7 bases short and J 1 base short, with 17 bases between. Germline V lookup: CDR1 LNHDA, CDR2 SQIVND (reference sequence). The CDR3 nucleotides are TGTGCCAGTACCCCGGGGCGAAGGACGTCTGGAAACACCATATATTTT. Protein: CASTPGRRTSGNTIYF.

There are many counts of this clonotype. The J gene is TRBJ2-5, the V gene TRBV24-1; D is tentatively TRBD1 or TRBD2 (6 bases each). The CDR3 loop spans 18 amino acids. V was trimmed by 4 bases and J by 4 bases, leaving 24 bases between them. From germline, CDR1 is KGHDR and CDR2 SFDVKD. CDR3 DNA: TGTGCCACCAGTGACCGCCCTGCCTGGGGGGCCCTGGGAGAGACCCAGTACTTC. Translation: CATSDRPAWGALGETQYF.

This clonotype was observed many times. This CDR3 reads CSVDEANTEAFF. CDR3 sequence (DNA): TGCAGCGTTGACGAGGCGAACACTGAAGCTTTCTTT. The chain combines TRBV29-1 with TRBJ1-1; D call uncertain. There are 12 residues in the CDR3. The V gene lost 3 bases and the J gene lost 1 base, with 6 bases spanning the gap. Germline CDR1 SQVTM, CDR2 ANQGSEA.

At least ten counts were recorded for this clonotype. The V gene is TRBV16, the J gene TRBJ1-6, with D maybe TRBD1 (5 bases). Germline V gene sequence: CDR1 KGHSY, CDR2 FQNENV. CDR3 length equals 15 residues. V gave up 4 bases and J gave up 8 bases, with 15 bases separating them. The CDR3 nucleotides read TGTGCCAGCAGCCGACGGGGACTAGGGCATTCACCCCTCCACTTT. Its translation is CASSRRGLGHSPLHF.

This clonotype was recorded only once. The rearrangement links TRBV27 to TRBJ2-7; perhaps TRBD1 as D (6 bases). Trimming left V 3 bases short and J 4 bases short, with 16 bases between. CDR3 size: 15 residues. Per the germline V gene, CDR1 is MNHEY and CDR2 is SMNVEV (reference sequence). CDR3 sequence: CASSLEQGRRYEQYF. DNA for the CDR3: TGTGCCAGCAGTTTGGAGCAGGGGAGAAGGTACGAGCAGTACTTC.

This clonotype was found a few times. The V gene is TRBV6-1, the J gene TRBJ1-1, with unresolved D. V lost 4 bases to trimming and J lost 5 bases, with 14 bases between them. Germline loops: CDR1 MNHNS, CDR2 SASEGT. The CDR3 covers 14 residues. The chain's CDR3 is CASSAGEGGTEAFF. For the CDR3, the DNA is TGTGCCAGCAGTGCCGGGGAAGGTGGGACTGAAGCTTTCTTT.

Note on this clonotype: A much larger clone differs by one base, so this may be a read error. The CDR3 nucleotides are TGTGCCAGCAGCCGAACTCTTCGTTCAGATCGGTTGCACGAGCAGTACTTC. Protein product: CASSRTLRSDRLHEQYF. This chain uses TRBV7-8 with TRBJ2-7; D gene uncertain. V shed 5 bases and J shed 5 bases, with 25 bases lying between them. The V gene's germline CDR1 is SGHVS and CDR2 FQNEAQ. The CDR3 extends over 17 amino acids.